This T cell receptor (beta chain) was obtained from a study of Tregs in tolerant kidney transplant recipients. The data were produced by immunoSEQ multiplex PCR, yet TCRdb's version contains in-frame clones alone and is incomplete. Seen here are roughly 80,000 clones, 90% to 95% observed once, and the top ten hold more than 1.5%. V was pared by 0 bases and J by 1 base, with 1 base of the junction left unmatched. This CDR3 is 15 amino acids long. Germline V CDR1 and CDR2: SGHNT, YYREEE (reference sequence). Mixed chimerism was transient after nonmyeloablative marrow transplants from related graft donors. Thawed PBMCs were FACS-sorted into unstimulated CD4+CD25+CD127- regulatory T cells, CD4+CD25- non-regulatory cells, CD4 and CD8 cells.

This chain joins TRBV5-4 and TRBJ2-3, with 8 bases that match TRBD2. The material sequenced was CD4+ T cells from blood (PBMCs), taken 24 months after the transplant. The source is a human patient who received a combined kidney and bone marrow transplant. Part of the T cells may come from the graft donor. CDR3 region: CASSLGGLGTDTQYF. CDR3 in DNA: TGTGCCAGCAGCTTGGGGGGACTAGGCACAGATACGCAGTATTTT.